The sequence of this TCR beta chain was determined in a study of blood T cell repertoires in COVID-19. Overall study context: COVID-19 samples from acute and convalescent phases originated in the United States, Italy and Spain. PBMCs, B-cell-depleted T cells, or T cells were the source of the cDNA or gDNA that made up the material.

Authors' data handling: Amplified reference gene primers provided the basis for estimating nucleated cell counts. Clones were sequenced by immunoSEQ multiplex PCR, and TCRdb holds only the in-frame ones, with some missing. The DNA was the basis for D and trimming; V, J and clone size are from that table. The profile shows roughly 73,000 clones, 75% to 85% of them singletons. CDR3 length equals 14 residues. V shed 4 bases and J 3 bases; nucleotides not matched to a gene: 5. The V gene's germline CDR1 is SGHRS and CDR2 YFSETQ. Sequences were obtained from peripheral blood. The sequence was obtained from a woman between 65 and 79 years old with acute or convalescent COVID-19. The rearrangement joins TRBV5-1 to TRBJ1-2; 8 nucleotides align to TRBD1. The DNA for the CDR3 is TGCGCCAGCAGCCAGGACAGGGCGGACTATGGCTACACCTTC. Translated: CASSQDRADYGYTF.